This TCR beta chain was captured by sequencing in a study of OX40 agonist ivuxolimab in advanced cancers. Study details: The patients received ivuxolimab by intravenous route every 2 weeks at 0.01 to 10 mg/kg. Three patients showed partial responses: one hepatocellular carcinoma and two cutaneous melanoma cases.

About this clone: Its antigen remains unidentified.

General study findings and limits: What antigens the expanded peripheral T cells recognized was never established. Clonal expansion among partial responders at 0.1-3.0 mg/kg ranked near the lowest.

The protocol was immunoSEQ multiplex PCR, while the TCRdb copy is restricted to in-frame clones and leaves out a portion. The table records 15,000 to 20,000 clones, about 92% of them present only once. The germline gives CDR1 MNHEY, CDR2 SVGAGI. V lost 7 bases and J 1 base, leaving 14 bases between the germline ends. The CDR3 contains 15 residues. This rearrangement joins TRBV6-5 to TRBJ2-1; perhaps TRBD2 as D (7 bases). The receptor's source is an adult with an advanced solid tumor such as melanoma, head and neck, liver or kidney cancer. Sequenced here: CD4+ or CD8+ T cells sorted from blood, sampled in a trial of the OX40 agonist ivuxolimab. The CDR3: CASTLGGGSYNEQFF. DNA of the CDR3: TGTGCCAGCACCCTAGGGGGGGGGTCCTACAATGAGCAGTTCTTC.